Listed here is a single T cell receptor (beta chain). The V end lost 4 bases, the J end lost 0 bases, and 3 bases lay between the germline ends. CDR1 is MNHEY, CDR2 SMNVEV, per germline (reference sequence). The CDR3 spans 13 residues. Sequencing was performed with immunoSEQ multiplex PCR; in TCRdb, only in-frame clones are kept and a portion is missing. The table includes some 70,000 clones, 93% detected once. V gene TRBV27 combines with J gene TRBJ1-4; D remains ambiguous. The sequence was collected from a man aged 40-49 years with rheumatoid arthritis. Sequencing was performed on PBMCs. CDR3 residues: CASSSATNEKLFF. As DNA, the CDR3 is TGTGCCAGCAGTTCAGCAACTAATGAAAAACTGTTTTTT.